Shown below are 13 T cell receptor beta chains from a single sample sequenced in a study of shared clonotypes between healthy human individuals (dated by TCRdb to 2018 to 2021). Library preparation was by the immunoSEQ multiplex PCR assay. The table comes from immuneACCESS by way of TCRdb, which keeps in-frame sequences with V and J called. Part of the clones is missing from these tables; in studies checked, under half for an unresolved V gene and the rest for unknown reasons. The table for this sample lists 550,000 to 600,000 clones; around 81% of them were counted only once. The ten biggest clones cover about 12% of the sample. The sequencing sample was made of PBMCs. The receptors derive from a woman aged 40 to 50 in good health. Some clones in this sample may be carry-over from other donors' samples.

Worth noting for this clone: This likely reflects a read error, since a far larger clone is one base away. Without the conserved terminal phenylalanine or tryptophan, this CDR3 likely stems from a read error. The limits of the CDR3 on the DNA are not certain, so only TCRdb's listed CDR3 is given. The CDR3 is CAWSIGLVGSSL. The chain employs TRBV30 and TRBJ2-3; the listed D gene, TRBD2, was not tested against the DNA. Per germline, CDR1 GTSNPN and CDR2 SVGIG (reference sequence). The CDR3 sequence runs 12 residues, both termini included.

This chain joins TRBV6-1 and TRBJ2-1; D might be TRBD2 (6 bases). Germline assignment: CDR1 MNHNS and CDR2 SASEGT. The V end lost 7 bases, the J end lost 1 base, and 8 bases lay between the germline ends. The CDR3 is 13 residues long. Here the CDR3 DNA reads TGTGCCAGCACGGAGGGATCCTACAATGAGCAGTTCTTC. This translates into CASTEGSYNEQFF.

The rearrangement joins TRBV7-3 to TRBJ1-1; D not resolved. The V end was cut by 1 base, the J end by 6 bases, with 15 bases between. Germline V CDR1 and CDR2: SGHTA, FQGTGA. This CDR3 comprises 15 residues. The CDR3 spells CASSLSRVGTSEAFF. The CDR3 nucleotides are TGTGCCAGCAGCTTAAGTCGAGTCGGCACCTCTGAAGCTTTCTTT.

The rearrangement uses TRBV28 and TRBJ1-6, with 7 bases identical to TRBD1. The germline V gene encodes CDR1 MDHEN and CDR2 SYDVKM. V lost 6 bases and J lost 9; bases outside the gene matches: 8. The CDR3 runs 14 residues. CDR3: CASRVTGSLSPLHF. The DNA for the CDR3 is TGTGCCAGCAGAGTGACAGGGAGCCTTTCACCCCTCCACTTT.

This rearrangement joins TRBV7-2 to TRBJ1-5; possibly TRBD1 for D (5 bases). Trimming cost V 1 base and J 7 bases, with 17 bases left between them. Germline values: CDR1 SGHTA, CDR2 FQGNSA. The CDR3 runs 16 residues. The CDR3 protein is CASSLVGGYTSQPQHF. The CDR3 DNA sequence: TGTGCCAGCAGCTTAGTTGGGGGATATACCTCGCAGCCCCAGCATTTT.

This rearrangement joins TRBV7-3 to TRBJ1-2; D gene unclear. V dropped 1 base and J dropped 6 bases, with 3 bases sitting between them. The V gene's germline CDR1 is SGHTA and CDR2 FQGTGA. The CDR3 has 11 residues. The CDR3 DNA sequence: TGTGCCAGCAGCTTAAGGGATGGCTACACCTTC. This gives the protein CASSLRDGYTF.

This clone showed up just a few times. The chain links TRBV19 to TRBJ2-7; 9 nucleotides agree with TRBD1. V gave up 6 bases and J gave up 5 bases; unmatched junction bases: 5. The CDR3 length is 13 residues. CDR1 is LNHDA, CDR2 SQIVND, per germline (reference sequence). CDR3 sequence (DNA): TGTGCCAGTAGCCGGGACAGGGTCAACGAGCAGTACTTC. Translating it yields CASSRDRVNEQYF.

A remark on this clone: Other DNA sequences in the same sample also yield this CDR3. The J gene is TRBJ2-7, the V gene TRBV7-8; 7 bases are shared with TRBD2. V was pared by 3 bases and J by 7 bases, with 6 bases of the junction left unmatched. The CDR3 is 13 residues long. Germline-derived CDR1 and CDR2 are SGHVS and FQNEAQ. CDR3 sequence: CASSLAGVGEQYF. The CDR3 DNA sequence: TGTGCCAGCAGCTTGGCGGGAGTAGGGGAGCAGTACTTC.

The rearrangement links TRBV5-1 to TRBJ2-5, with D possibly matching TRBD1 (6 bases). The CDR3 sequence is 15 residues long. V dropped 3 bases and J dropped 2 bases, with 14 bases sitting between them. Germline V gene lookup returns CDR1 SGHRS and CDR2 YFSETQ. DNA of the CDR3: TGCGCCAGCAGCTCGTGGCCCAGGGGACAAGAGACCCAGTACTTC. Translation: CASSSWPRGQETQYF.

As for this clone: Other DNA variants within this sample encode the same CDR3. The chain carries TRBV28 and TRBJ2-5, with 7 bases that match TRBD2. This CDR3 has 14 residues. The trim removed 3 bases at V and 0 bases at J, leaving 1 base unmatched. Germline V gives CDR1 MDHEN, CDR2 SYDVKM. DNA of the CDR3: TGTGCCAGCAGTTTGGGAGGGAACCAAGAGACCCAGTACTTC. Translation gives CASSLGGNQETQYF.

In regard to this clone: Additional DNA sequences in this sample encode the identical CDR3. The chain carries TRBV5-1 and TRBJ2-5; possibly TRBD2 for D (6 bases). The CDR3 has 13 residues. V dropped 4 bases and J dropped 5 bases, with 12 bases sitting between them. Germline V gene lookup returns CDR1 SGHRS and CDR2 YFSETQ. The CDR3 coding sequence is TGCGCCAGCAGCCCGGAGGGAAGGGAGACCCAGTACTTC. Translating it yields CASSPEGRETQYF.

The CDR3 bases are TGTGCCAGCAGCCCGACGGGACAGACAAACACTGAAGCTTTCTTT. It is translated as CASSPTGQTNTEAFF. J is TRBJ1-1 and V is TRBV11-1; 7 bases agree with TRBD1. Trimming cost V 5 bases and J 2 bases; bases outside gene matches: 8. Germline-derived CDR1 and CDR2 are SGHAT and FQDESV (reference sequence). This CDR3 has 15 amino acids.

CDR3 bases: TGTGCCAGCAGCCCAAGCCGGGCCGATACGCAGTATTTT. This sequence encodes CASSPSRADTQYF. The V gene is TRBV7-9, the J gene TRBJ2-3; D call uncertain. Trimming took 5 bases from V and 6 from J, leaving 12 bases between them. This CDR3 contains 13 residues. CDR1 SEHNR and CDR2 FQNEAQ come from the germline V gene (reference sequence).